This TCR beta chain was identified during a study of CD8 T cells in ankylosing spondylitis. With regard to this clonotype: As yet, its antigen is unknown.

Deletions cut 3 bases from V and 3 bases from J, with 20 bases between. Germline V gene data show CDR1 as MDHEN and CDR2 as SYDVKM. The CDR3 has 17 amino acids. A quantitative 5'-RACE method, one with molecular barcodes, was used to make TCR beta libraries. TCRdb re-analysed the 5' RACE reads in MiXCR, keeping a single row per CDR3 protein. The profile covers about 150,000 distinct CDR3 sequences, with under 45% appearing a single time and about 16% taken by the ten largest. Points from the study as a whole: Ankylosing spondylitis blood appeared to be characterized by a TCR beta motif of several highly homologous variants. Researchers report that disease-linked clones proved CD8+ and relatively rare in peripheral blood. Disease-associated clones were reportedly significantly overrepresented in matched ankylosing spondylitis synovial fluid.

The chain carries TRBV28 and TRBJ1-1, with D possibly matching TRBD1 (5 bases). The receptor's source is a male donor with ankylosing spondylitis. Sequencing was done on a sample of synovial fluid, either unsorted or a sorted T cell fraction (not recorded which). The CDR3 nucleotides read TGTGCCAGCAGTTTGCCGGGAGGGACCTGGTACGACACTGAAGCTTTCTTT. Amino acid sequence: CASSLPGGTWYDTEAFF.